The subject of this entry is one T cell receptor beta chain. What antigen it recognizes has not been identified. The junction and the germline gene differ at one end; a read error may be behind it. The record originates from a study of blood T cell repertoires in COVID-19 (dated by TCRdb to the early 2020s). Describing the broader study: Collaborator samples came from the United States, Italy and Spain and covered acute and convalescent phases of COVID-19. HLA class I and class II types, where available, came from metadata supplied by the sample provider rather than from assay-based typing. A freely available public database, intended as a resource for researchers studying the immune response to SARS-CoV-2, is where the repertoires were released. Subjects who had been exposed to COVID-19, were actively infected with it, or had recovered from it provided the deeply sampled blood TCRbeta repertoires that made up the dataset. The material from the prospective study consisted of cDNA or gDNA derived from T cells, B-cell-depleted T cells, or PBMCs. The sample metadata nearly always contained a de-identified subject ID, COVID-19 status, age in years and sex. Samples came from the ongoing ImmuneRACE study (first 160 participants) plus 1,254 subjects from 6 global collaborators.

The research as a whole found: The quantity of clinical and demographic metadata differed by source and by participant and was supplied without curation.

The cysteine opens and the phenylalanine closes a CDR3 of 12 amino acids. The entry retains the CDR3 DNA only, 36 bases that are in frame from base 1. CDR1 MDHEN and CDR2 SYDVKM are derived from the germline V gene. TCRbeta CDR3 regions were amplified from genomic DNA using the immunoSEQ Assay, a bias-controlled multiplex PCR. The study's own analysis went as follows. The number of nucleated cells in each sample was estimated by amplification of reference gene primers within the assay. Sequence reads were collapsed and filtered to measure the absolute abundance of every unique TCRbeta CDR3 rearrangement. For each sample, productive Simpson clonality was calculated by taking the square root of Simpson's diversity index across productive rearrangements. As stored in TCRdb, this immuneACCESS dataset retains in-frame rearrangements with V and J assigned. A fraction of the clones does not appear; measured against another copy, unresolved V genes explain less than half of the discrepancy, and the remainder lacks a known reason. V and J calls and clone size are those listed in that table; D and trimming were worked out from the DNA. This sample lists about 100,000 clones; around 83% were detected once. Of the sample, just under 2% falls within the top ten clones.

Each collaborating institution followed its own protocols to collect whole blood in K2EDTA tubes. For TCRbeta analysis, collaborators shipped samples in one of three forms: frozen whole blood, isolated PBMCs, or DNA extracted from either of those sample types. The sample comprised peripheral blood. The sequence links TRBV28 to TRBJ1-5; a tentative D call is TRBD1 (6 bases match). The TCR sequence derives from a man in his sixties or seventies with active or convalescent COVID-19. The CDR3 here reads CASRSSGGQRNF. Here is the DNA: TGTGCCAGCAGATCATCCGGTGGACAGAGGAATTTT.